The TCR beta chain under discussion was sequenced for a study of T-cell reconstitution after alpha-beta-depleted transplantation in children. The study's findings and limits: Among T cells one year after transplant, newly produced cells accounted for most counts and diversity. Several hundred expanded graft clones reportedly gave rise to the alpha-beta T cells present about two months after transplant.

TCRbeta library construction was performed incorporating unique molecular identifiers. TCRdb redid the calling of the PCR reads with MiXCR, one entry per CDR3 protein. This table has tens of thousands of distinct CDR3 sequences, around 6% appearing once. This clonotype appeared a few times. Its antigen is still unknown. The CDR3 is made up of 14 amino acids. Trimming removed 1 base from V and 2 bases from J, with 11 bases in between. Germline CDR1 GTSNPN, CDR2 SVGIG (reference sequence). V is TRBV30 and J is TRBJ2-5; D gene unclear. The TCR comes from a child younger than two who had a stem cell transplant for acute myeloid leukemia, so the T cells may come from the graft donor. Sequenced here: peripheral blood, sampled 60 days after TCRalphabeta/CD19-depleted stem cell transplant. CDR3 protein: CAWSARPSQETQYF. The CDR3 region has the DNA TGTGCCTGGAGTGCACGACCCAGTCAAGAGACCCAGTACTTC.